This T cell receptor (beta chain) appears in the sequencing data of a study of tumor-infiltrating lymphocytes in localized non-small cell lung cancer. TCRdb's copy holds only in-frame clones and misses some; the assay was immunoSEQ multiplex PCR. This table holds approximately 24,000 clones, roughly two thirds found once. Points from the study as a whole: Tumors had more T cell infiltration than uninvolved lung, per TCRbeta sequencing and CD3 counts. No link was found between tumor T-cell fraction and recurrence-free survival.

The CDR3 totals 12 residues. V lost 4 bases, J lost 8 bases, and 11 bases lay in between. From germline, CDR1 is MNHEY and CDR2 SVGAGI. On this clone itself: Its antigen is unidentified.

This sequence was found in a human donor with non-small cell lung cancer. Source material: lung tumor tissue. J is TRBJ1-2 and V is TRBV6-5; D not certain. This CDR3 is CASSSDRRGYTF. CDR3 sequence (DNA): TGTGCCAGCAGTTCGGACCGTCGGGGCTACACCTTC.